This record covers a single TCR beta chain. There is no known antigen for this receptor. No base-level quality is on record; no much larger clone is a single base apart. The data derive from a study of Ad26.COV2.S vaccination and SARS-CoV-2 variants (dated by TCRdb to the early 2020s). A note on the overall study: Donors in the vaccine arm were drawn from COV1001, a multicentre, randomized, double-blind, placebo-controlled phase I-IIa trial testing Ad26.COV2.S in healthy adults. Sequencing of the TCRbeta repertoire served to evaluate the specificity and breadth of SARS-CoV-2-reactive T cell receptors following Ad26.COV2.S vaccination. A total of roughly 30 samples were included in the TCR-sequenced set, comprising about 20 Ad26.COV2.S vaccine recipients, 5 placebo recipients and 8 SARS-CoV-2 convalescent individuals. Investigators remained blinded to trial group allocation during experiments and outcome assessment. Trial participants were randomized into five groups of five, in which low-dose or high-dose Ad26.COV2.S was given once or twice, or placebo was given on both occasions. Ad26.COV2.S was given intramuscularly at 5x10^10 or 1x10^11 viral particles, as a single shot or as two shots 56 days apart.

TCRbeta CDR3 regions were sequenced with the immunoSEQ Assay. After extraction, genomic DNA underwent amplification by bias-controlled multiplex PCR, followed by high-throughput sequencing. Processing in the source paper ran as follows. Collapsing and filtering of sequences were performed to quantify the absolute abundance of each unique TCRbeta CDR3 region. Usable DNA was measured by amplifying reference genes present in all nucleated cells, and TCRbeta template counts were normalized to that usable DNA to estimate T cell fraction. Repertoire TCRs were annotated as SARS-CoV-2-specific by exact matching of V gene, CDR3 amino acid sequence and J gene to a known reactive TCR set. The reference SARS-CoV-2 TCR set came from MIRA and was filtered for enrichment in COVID-19-positive ImmuneCODE repertoires, removing public or cross-reactive TCRs. Drawing on the MIRA antigens, annotated TCRs were analysed further at the level of specific ORF or position within ORF. Depth was the summed frequency of annotated unique rearrangements, while breadth was defined as annotated unique rearrangements over total unique productive rearrangements. Two-sided Wilcoxon rank-sum tests were applied when comparing TCR breadth between groups. What TCRdb holds here is the immuneACCESS table cut down to in-frame rearrangements. Part of the clones is not present; checked against another copy, under half of the missing clones reflect an unresolved V gene, and the others are unexplained. V and J calls plus clone size are reproduced from that table; the DNA served to infer D and trimming. In all, the sample holds 400,000 to 450,000 clones, and about nine tenths of those were seen once. The top ten clones comprise approximately 4.3% of the sample.

Paper-wide results and their limitations: The study was not powered for comparison of responses between vaccine doses or regimens. It was noted by the authors that total T cell responses may have been underestimated by the TCR breadth and depth analyses. Ad26.COV2.S recipients had higher spike-specific TCR breadth than placebo recipients (P = 0.0014). Vaccine and placebo recipients had comparable non-spike TCR breadth, which fits with the vaccine containing only spike. Substantial breadth of spike-specific CD8+ and CD4+ T cell responses was reported after vaccination.

The treatment or condition label, read with the paper, signifies: roughly 18 received Ad26.COV2.S at low or high dose, single or two shots; about 5 received placebo; per-sample allocation not given. Repertoires of vaccine and placebo recipients were sequenced from samples taken on day 63 after the first injection. In Cohort 1b, around 25 adults aged 18-55 years were enrolled at a single site in Boston, USA, between 29 July and 7 August 2020. Ad26.COV2.S consisted of a replication-incompetent adenovirus type 26 vector by which a prefusion-stabilized SARS-CoV-2 spike protein from the original Wuhan strain was expressed. Sequenced here: peripheral blood, sampled in a trial of Ad26.COV2.S vaccine versus placebo. This receptor was taken from a person between 18 and 59 years old who received the Ad26.COV2.S COVID-19 vaccine or a placebo.

The base sequence is TGTGCCAGCCTGGACAGGGGCGCGCGGGACGAGCAGTACTTC. Translation gives CASLDRGARDEQYF. The receptor chain draws on TRBV28 and TRBJ2-7, with 9 middle bases fitting TRBD1. The CDR3 holds 14 amino acids from the cysteine to the phenylalanine. Kept here is only the CDR3 DNA, which spans 42 bases and is read in frame from base 1. CDR1 MDHEN and CDR2 SYDVKM are derived from the germline V gene. Trimmed from V: 8 bases; trimmed from J: 5 bases; junction bases lacking a gene match: 10.